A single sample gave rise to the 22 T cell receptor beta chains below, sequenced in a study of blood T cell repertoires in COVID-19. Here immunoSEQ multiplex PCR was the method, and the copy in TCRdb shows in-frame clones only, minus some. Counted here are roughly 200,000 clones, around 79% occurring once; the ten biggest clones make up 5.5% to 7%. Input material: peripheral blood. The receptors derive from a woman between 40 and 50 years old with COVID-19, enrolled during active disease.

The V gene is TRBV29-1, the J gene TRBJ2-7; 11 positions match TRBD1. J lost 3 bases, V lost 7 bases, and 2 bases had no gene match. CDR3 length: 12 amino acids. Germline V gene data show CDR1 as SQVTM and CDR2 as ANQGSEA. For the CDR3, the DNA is TGCAGCGGGGGACAGGGGGGCTACGAGCAGTACTTC. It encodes CSGGQGGYEQYF.

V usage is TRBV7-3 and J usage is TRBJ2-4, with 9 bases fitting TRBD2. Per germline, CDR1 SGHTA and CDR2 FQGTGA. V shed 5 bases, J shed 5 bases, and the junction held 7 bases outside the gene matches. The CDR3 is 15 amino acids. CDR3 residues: CASSPSGGRQNIQYF. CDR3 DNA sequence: TGTGCCAGCAGCCCGAGCGGGGGGCGTCAAAACATTCAGTACTTC.

The CDR3 DNA follows: TGTGCCAGCAGCTGGGACAGGGCCTATGGCTACACCTTC. Translated, it gives CASSWDRAYGYTF. This chain links TRBV5-8 with TRBJ1-2; TRBD1 aligns across 9 bases. V lost 3 bases to trimming and J lost 4 bases; unmatched junction nucleotides: 1. Germline V lookup: CDR1 SGHTS, CDR2 YDEGEE. This CDR3 has 13 amino acids.

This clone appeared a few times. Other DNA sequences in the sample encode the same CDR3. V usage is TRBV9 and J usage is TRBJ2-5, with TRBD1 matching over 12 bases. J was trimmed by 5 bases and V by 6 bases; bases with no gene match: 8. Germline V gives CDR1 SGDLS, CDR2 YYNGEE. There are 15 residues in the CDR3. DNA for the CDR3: TGTGCCAGCACCCCGGGACAGGGGGCGCGGGAGACCCAGTACTTC. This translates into CASTPGQGARETQYF. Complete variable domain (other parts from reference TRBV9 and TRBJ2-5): DSGVTQTPKHLITATGQRVTLRCSPRSGDLSVYWYQQSLDQGLQFLIQYYNGEERAKGNILERFSAQQFPDLHSELNLSSLELGDSALYFCASTPGQGARETQYFGPGTRLLVL.

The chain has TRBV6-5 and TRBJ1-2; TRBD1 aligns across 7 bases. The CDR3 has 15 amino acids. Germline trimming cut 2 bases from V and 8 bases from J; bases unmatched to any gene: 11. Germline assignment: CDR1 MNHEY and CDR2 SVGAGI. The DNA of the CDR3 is TGTGCCAGCAGTTACCTGGACAGGAACAAAGAGGGCTACACCTTC. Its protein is CASSYLDRNKEGYTF.

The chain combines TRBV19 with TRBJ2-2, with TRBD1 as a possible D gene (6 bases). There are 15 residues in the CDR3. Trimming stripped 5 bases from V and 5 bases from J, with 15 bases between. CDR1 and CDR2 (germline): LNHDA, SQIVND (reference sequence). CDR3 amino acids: CASSSGQLGTGELFF. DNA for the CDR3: TGTGCCAGTAGTTCAGGACAGTTGGGAACCGGGGAGCTGTTTTTT.

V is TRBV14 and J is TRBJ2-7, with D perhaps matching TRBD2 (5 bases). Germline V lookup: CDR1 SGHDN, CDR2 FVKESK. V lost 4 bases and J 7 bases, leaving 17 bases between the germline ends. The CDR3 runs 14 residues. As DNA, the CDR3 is TGTGCCAGCAGCCTCAGAACCGCATCGGGAGAGCAGTACTTC. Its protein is CASSLRTASGEQYF.

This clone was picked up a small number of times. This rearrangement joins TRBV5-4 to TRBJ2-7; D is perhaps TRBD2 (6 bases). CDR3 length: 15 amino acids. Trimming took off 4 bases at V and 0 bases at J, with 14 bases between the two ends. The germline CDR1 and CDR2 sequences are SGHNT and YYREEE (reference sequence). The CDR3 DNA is TGTGCCAGCAGCCCCGGTGGGAGGAGCTCCTACGAGCAGTACTTC. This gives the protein CASSPGGRSSYEQYF.

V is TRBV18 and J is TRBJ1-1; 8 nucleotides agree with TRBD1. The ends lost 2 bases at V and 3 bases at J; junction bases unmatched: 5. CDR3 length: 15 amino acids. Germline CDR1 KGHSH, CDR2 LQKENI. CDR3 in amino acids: CASSPTRGQDTEAFF. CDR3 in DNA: TGTGCCAGCTCACCAACCAGGGGGCAGGACACTGAAGCTTTCTTT.

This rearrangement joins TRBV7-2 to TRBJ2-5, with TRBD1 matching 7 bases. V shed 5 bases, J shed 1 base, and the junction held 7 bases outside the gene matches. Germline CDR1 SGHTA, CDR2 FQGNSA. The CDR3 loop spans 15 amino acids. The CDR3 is CASSQQGISQETQYF. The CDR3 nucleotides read TGTGCCAGCAGCCAACAGGGGATTTCCCAAGAGACCCAGTACTTC.

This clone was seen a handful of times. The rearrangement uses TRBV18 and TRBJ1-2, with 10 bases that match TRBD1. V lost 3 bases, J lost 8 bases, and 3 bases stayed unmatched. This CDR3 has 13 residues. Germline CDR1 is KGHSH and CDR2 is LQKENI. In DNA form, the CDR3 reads TGTGCCAGCTCACCGGACAGGGGGAGAGGCTACACCTTC. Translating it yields CASSPDRGRGYTF.

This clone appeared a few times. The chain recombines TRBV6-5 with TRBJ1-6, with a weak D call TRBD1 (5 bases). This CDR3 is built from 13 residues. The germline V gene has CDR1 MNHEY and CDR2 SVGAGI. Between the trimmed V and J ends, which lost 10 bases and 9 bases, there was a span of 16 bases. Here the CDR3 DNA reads TGTGCCACCGCGGGGGGGAAGGGTTCACCCCTCCACTTT. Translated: CATAGGKGSPLHF.

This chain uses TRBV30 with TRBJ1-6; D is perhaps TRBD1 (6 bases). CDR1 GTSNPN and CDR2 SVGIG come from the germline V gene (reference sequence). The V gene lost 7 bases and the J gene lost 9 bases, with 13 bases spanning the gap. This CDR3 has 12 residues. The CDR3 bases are TGTGCCTCCAGGGGTGCAGGTTCACCCCTCCACTTT. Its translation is CASRGAGSPLHF.

CDR3: CASTTGTSYEQYF. The CDR3 nucleotides read TGTGCCAGTACGACAGGGACATCCTACGAGCAGTACTTC. The chain uses TRBV18 and TRBJ2-7; TRBD1 matches at 7 bases. CDR1 is KGHSH, CDR2 LQKENI, per germline. J gave up 1 base and V 9 bases, and 6 bases lay outside the gene matches. The CDR3 has 13 amino acids.

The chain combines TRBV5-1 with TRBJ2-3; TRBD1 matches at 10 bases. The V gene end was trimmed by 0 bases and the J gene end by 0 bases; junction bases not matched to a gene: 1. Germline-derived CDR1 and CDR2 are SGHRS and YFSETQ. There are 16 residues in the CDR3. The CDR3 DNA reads TGCGCCAGCAGCTTGGCGGACAGGGGGAGCACAGATACGCAGTATTTT. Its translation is CASSLADRGSTDTQYF.

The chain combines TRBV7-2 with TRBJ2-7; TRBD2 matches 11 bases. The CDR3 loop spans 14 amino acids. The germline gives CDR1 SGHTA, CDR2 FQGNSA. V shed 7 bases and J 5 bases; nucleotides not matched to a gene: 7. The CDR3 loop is CASNIAGGRNEQYF. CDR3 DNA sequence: TGTGCCAGCAACATAGCGGGAGGGCGAAACGAGCAGTACTTC.

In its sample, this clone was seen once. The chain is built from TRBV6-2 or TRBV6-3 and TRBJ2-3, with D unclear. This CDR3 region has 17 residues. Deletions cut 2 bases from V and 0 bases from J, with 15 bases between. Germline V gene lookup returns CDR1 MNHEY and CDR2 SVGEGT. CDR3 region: CASSYVSGDFSTDTQYF. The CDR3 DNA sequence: TGTGCCAGCAGTTACGTATCTGGCGACTTTAGCACAGATACGCAGTATTTT.

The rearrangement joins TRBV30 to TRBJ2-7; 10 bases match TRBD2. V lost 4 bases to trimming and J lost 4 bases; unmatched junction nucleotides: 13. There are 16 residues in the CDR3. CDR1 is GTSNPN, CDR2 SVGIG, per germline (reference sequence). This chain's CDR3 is CAWTKGLAGVVYEQYF. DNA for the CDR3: TGTGCCTGGACCAAAGGGCTAGCGGGAGTAGTTTACGAGCAGTACTTC.

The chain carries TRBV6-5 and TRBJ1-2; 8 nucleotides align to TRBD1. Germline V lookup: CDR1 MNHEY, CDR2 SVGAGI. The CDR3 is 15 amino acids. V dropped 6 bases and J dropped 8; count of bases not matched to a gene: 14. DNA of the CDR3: TGTGCCAGCAGCTATACGGGACAGGAAATATGGGGCTACACCTTC. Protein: CASSYTGQEIWGYTF.

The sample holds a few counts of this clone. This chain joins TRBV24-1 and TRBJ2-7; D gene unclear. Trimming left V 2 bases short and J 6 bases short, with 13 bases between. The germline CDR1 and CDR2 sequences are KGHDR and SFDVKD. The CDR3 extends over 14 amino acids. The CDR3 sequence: CATSDSPPGGEQYF. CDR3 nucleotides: TGTGCCACCAGTGATTCCCCCCCCGGTGGCGAGCAGTACTTC.

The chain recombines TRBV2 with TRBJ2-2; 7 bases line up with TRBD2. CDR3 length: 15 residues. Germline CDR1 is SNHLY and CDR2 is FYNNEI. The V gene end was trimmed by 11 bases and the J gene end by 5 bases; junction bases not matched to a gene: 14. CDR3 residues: CASLAGYGGTGELFF. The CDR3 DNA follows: TGTGCCTCCCTCGCGGGGTACGGGGGGACCGGGGAGCTGTTTTTT.

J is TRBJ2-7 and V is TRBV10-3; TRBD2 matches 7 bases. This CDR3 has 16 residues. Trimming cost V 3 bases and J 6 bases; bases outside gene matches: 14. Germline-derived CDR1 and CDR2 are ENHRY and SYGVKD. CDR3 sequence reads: CAISEIQSGAAGEQYF. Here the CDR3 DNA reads TGTGCCATCAGTGAAATTCAGAGCGGGGCGGCTGGCGAGCAGTACTTC.